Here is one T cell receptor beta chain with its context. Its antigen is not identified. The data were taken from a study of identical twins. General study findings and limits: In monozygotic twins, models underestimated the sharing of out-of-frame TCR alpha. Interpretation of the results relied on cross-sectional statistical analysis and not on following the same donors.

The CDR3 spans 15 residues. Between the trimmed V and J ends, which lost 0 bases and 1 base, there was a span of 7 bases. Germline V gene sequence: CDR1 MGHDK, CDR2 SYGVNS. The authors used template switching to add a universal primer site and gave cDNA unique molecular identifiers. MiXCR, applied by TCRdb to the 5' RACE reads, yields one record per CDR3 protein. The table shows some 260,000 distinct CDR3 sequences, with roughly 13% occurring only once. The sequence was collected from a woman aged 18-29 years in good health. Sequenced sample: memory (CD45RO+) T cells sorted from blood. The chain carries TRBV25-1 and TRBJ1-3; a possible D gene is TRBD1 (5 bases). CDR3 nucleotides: TGTGCCAGCAGTGAATATAGGGGATCTGGAAACACCATATATTTT. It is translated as CASSEYRGSGNTIYF.